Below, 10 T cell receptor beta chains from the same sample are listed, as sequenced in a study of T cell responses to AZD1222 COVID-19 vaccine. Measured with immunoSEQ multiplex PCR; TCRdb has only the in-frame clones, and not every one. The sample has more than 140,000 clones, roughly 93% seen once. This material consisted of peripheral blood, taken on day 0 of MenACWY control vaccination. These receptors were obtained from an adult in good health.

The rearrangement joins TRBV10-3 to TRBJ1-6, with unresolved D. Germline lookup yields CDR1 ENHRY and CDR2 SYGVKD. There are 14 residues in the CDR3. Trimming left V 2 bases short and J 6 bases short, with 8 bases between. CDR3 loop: CAISERGRNSPLHF. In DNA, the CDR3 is TGTGCCATCAGTGAGCGCGGGCGTAATTCACCCCTCCACTTT.

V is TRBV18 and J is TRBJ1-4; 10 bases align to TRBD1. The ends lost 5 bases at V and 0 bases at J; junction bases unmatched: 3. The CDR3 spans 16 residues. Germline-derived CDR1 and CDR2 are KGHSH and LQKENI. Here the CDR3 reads CASSSGQGATNEKLFF. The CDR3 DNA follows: TGTGCCAGCTCATCCGGACAGGGGGCAACTAATGAAAAACTGTTTTTT.

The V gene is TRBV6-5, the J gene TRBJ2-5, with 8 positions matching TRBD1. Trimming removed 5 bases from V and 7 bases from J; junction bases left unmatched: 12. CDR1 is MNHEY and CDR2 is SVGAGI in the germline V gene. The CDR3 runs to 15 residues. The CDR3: CASSREPQGAGTQYF. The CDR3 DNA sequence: TGTGCCAGCAGTCGGGAACCGCAGGGGGCAGGGACCCAGTACTTC.

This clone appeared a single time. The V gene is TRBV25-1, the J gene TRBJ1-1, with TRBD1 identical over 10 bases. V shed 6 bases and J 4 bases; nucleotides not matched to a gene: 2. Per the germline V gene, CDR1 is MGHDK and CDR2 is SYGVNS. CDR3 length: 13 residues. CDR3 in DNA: TGTGCCAGCAGGCGGACAGGGGGCACTGAAGCTTTCTTT. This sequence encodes CASRRTGGTEAFF.

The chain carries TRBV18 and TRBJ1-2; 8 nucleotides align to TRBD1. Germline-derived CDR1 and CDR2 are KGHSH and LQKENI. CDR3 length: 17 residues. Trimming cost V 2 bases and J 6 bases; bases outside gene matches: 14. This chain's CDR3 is CASSPNGQGLNADGYTF. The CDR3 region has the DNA TGTGCCAGCTCACCAAATGGACAGGGTCTAAATGCGGATGGCTACACCTTC.

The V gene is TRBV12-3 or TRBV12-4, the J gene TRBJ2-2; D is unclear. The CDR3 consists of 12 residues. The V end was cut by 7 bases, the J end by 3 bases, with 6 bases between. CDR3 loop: CASTPHTGELFF. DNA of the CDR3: TGTGCCAGCACCCCCCACACCGGGGAGCTGTTTTTT.

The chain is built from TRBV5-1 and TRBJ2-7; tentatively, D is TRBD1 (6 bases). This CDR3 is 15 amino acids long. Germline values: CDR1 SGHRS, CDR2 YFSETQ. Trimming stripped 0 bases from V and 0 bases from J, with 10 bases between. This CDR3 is CASSLDRAHSYEQYF. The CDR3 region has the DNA TGCGCCAGCAGCTTGGACAGGGCTCACTCCTACGAGCAGTACTTC. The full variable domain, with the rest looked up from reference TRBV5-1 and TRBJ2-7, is KAGVTQTPRYLIKTRGQQVTLSCSPISGHRSVSWYQQTPGQGLQFLFEYFSETQRNKGNFPGRFSGRQFSNSRSEMNVSTLELGDSALYLCASSLDRAHSYEQYFGPGTRLTVT.

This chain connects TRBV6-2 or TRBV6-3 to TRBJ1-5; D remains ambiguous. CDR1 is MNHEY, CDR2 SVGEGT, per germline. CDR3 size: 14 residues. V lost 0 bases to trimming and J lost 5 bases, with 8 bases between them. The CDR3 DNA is TGTGCCAGCAGTTACTCGGAATGGTATCAGCCCCAGCATTTT. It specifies CASSYSEWYQPQHF.

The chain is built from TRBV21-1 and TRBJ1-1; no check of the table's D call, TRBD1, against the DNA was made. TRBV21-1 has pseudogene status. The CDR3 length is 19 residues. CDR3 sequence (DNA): TGTGCCAGCAGCAAAGACACCCATCTGAGGGACAGTAAATACACTGAAGCTTTCTTT. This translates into CASSKDTHLRDSKYTEAFF.

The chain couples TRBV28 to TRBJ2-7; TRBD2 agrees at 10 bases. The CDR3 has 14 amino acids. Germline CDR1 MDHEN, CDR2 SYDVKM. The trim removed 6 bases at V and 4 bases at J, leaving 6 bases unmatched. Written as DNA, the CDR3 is TGTGCCAGCAGACCGGGGACTAGCGCTTACGAGCAGTACTTC. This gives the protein CASRPGTSAYEQYF.